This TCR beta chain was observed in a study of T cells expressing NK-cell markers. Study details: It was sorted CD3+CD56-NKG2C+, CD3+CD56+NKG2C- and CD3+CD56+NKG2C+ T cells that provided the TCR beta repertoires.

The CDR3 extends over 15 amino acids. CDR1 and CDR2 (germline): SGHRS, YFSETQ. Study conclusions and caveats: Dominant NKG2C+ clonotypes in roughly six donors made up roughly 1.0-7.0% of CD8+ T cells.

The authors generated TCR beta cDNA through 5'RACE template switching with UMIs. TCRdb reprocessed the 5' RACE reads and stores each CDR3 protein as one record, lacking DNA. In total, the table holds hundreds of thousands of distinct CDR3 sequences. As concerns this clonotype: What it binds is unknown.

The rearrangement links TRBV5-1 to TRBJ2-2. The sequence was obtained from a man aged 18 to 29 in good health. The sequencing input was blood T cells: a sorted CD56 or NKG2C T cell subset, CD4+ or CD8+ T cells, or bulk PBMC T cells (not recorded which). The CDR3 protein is CASSLMVKDTGELFF.